One sample yielded the 16 T cell receptor beta chains listed below, sequenced in a study of cytomegalovirus exposure and HLA in healthy donors. Use of 60 Vbeta and 13 Jbeta primers characterized the PCR. Produced via immunoSEQ multiplex PCR; TCRdb's table is partial and in-frame only. This sample has 100,000 to 150,000 clones; over 60% occur once, and the top ten carry around 13%. The sample taken for sequencing was PBMCs. The receptor source for this set is a woman aged 40 to 55 in good health and CMV-seropositive.

This clone was seen a handful of times. The genes are TRBV11-2 and TRBJ1-1; no firm D call. The CDR3 totals 13 residues. V lost 5 bases, J lost 6 bases, and 13 bases lay in between. CDR1 and CDR2 from the germline V gene are SGHAT and FQNNGV. The CDR3 reads CASSLQETSEAFF. The CDR3 bases are TGTGCCAGCAGCCTCCAGGAAACTTCTGAAGCTTTCTTT. Supplemented by reference TRBV11-2 and TRBJ1-1, the full variable domain reads EAGVAQSPRYKIIEKRQSVAFWCNPISGHATLYWYQQILGQGPKLLIQFQNNGVVDDSQLPKDRFSAERLKGVDSTLKIQPAKLEDSAVYLCASSLQETSEAFFGQGTRLTVV.

The chain employs TRBV5-1 and TRBJ2-5, with 8 bases aligning to TRBD2. Trimming took 1 base from V and 3 from J; bases not matched to a gene: 2. CDR3 size: 14 residues. Germline V gives CDR1 SGHRS, CDR2 YFSETQ. CDR3 amino acids: CASSLQLAEETQYF. The CDR3 nucleotides are TGCGCCAGCAGCTTGCAACTAGCGGAAGAGACCCAGTACTTC.

Comment on this clone: Other nucleotide sequences in the sample specify the same CDR3. The gene calls are TRBV19 and TRBJ2-2; TRBD1 is a possible D gene (6 bases). Trimming stripped 3 bases from V and 5 bases from J, with 13 bases between. Looked up from germline, CDR1 is LNHDA and CDR2 is SQIVND (reference sequence). The CDR3 has 15 residues. The CDR3 nucleotides read TGTGCCAGTAGTATCCCACAGGGTGGAACCGGGGAGCTGTTTTTT. Translated: CASSIPQGGTGELFF.

The chain combines TRBV28 with TRBJ2-1; D might be TRBD1 (6 bases). V gave up 6 bases and J gave up 10 bases, with 19 bases separating them. The CDR3 has 14 residues. CDR1 and CDR2 (germline): MDHEN, SYDVKM. This CDR3 is CASSPLRGGREQFF. The CDR3 DNA sequence: TGTGCCAGCAGCCCGCTCCGAGGGGGAAGGGAGCAGTTCTTC.

V and J are TRBV29-1 and TRBJ1-1; the D gene is possibly TRBD1 (6 bases). The germline V gene has CDR1 SQVTM and CDR2 ANQGSEA. This CDR3 has 14 residues. The V and J ends lost 8 bases and 1 base respectively, with 17 bases between them. CDR3 bases: TGCAGCCATGTCCGGACAGATACGAACACTGAAGCTTTCTTT. Translation gives CSHVRTDTNTEAFF.

In its sample, this clone was seen once. J is TRBJ1-1 and V is TRBV7-9; TRBD1 aligns across 8 bases. V dropped 5 bases and J dropped 5; count of bases not matched to a gene: 10. The germline CDR1 and CDR2 sequences are SEHNR and FQNEAQ (reference sequence). There are 15 residues in the CDR3. The CDR3 here is CASSVSRTGKTEAFF. The CDR3 DNA follows: TGTGCCAGCAGCGTTAGTCGGACAGGGAAGACTGAAGCTTTCTTT.

The rearrangement joins TRBV6-1 to TRBJ2-2, with 11 nucleotides matching TRBD2. The length of the CDR3 is 15 residues. CDR1 MNHNS and CDR2 SASEGT come from the germline V gene. The V segment lost 8 bases and the J segment 6 bases; nucleotides outside the gene matches: 8. CDR3 DNA sequence: TGTGCCAGCCACGTCGTACTAGCGGGAGCCGGGGAGCTGTTTTTT. Protein product: CASHVVLAGAGELFF.

This chain connects TRBV5-1 to TRBJ1-4; maybe TRBD1 (5 bases). This CDR3 contains 15 residues. Germline assignment: CDR1 SGHRS and CDR2 YFSETQ. Trimming removed 1 base at V and 4 bases at J, with 11 bases between. The CDR3 region has the DNA TGCGCCAGCAGCTTGCGGGCAGGGCTTAATGAAAAACTGTTTTTT. Translated: CASSLRAGLNEKLFF.

This chain uses TRBV7-3 with TRBJ2-2, with 7 positions matching TRBD1. Germline V CDR1 and CDR2: SGHTA, FQGTGA. The CDR3 sequence is 15 residues long. With 5 bases clipped from V and 8 bases from J, the junction kept 11 bases outside the gene matches. CDR3 in amino acids: CASSPMGQTLGELFF. The CDR3 bases are TGTGCCAGCAGCCCTATGGGACAGACCCTTGGGGAGCTGTTTTTT.

This clone appeared once. This chain connects TRBV9 to TRBJ2-2; D ambiguous. Trimming took 0 bases from V and 1 from J, leaving 7 bases between them. The germline gives CDR1 SGDLS, CDR2 YYNGEE. The CDR3 has 15 residues. In DNA form, the CDR3 reads TGTGCCAGCAGCGTAGATCCCTTGAACACCGGGGAGCTGTTTTTT. Protein: CASSVDPLNTGELFF.

The J gene is TRBJ2-7, the V gene TRBV16, with TRBD2 identical over 11 bases. This CDR3 is 15 amino acids long. With 0 bases clipped from V and 4 bases from J, the junction kept 2 bases outside the gene matches. The germline V gene encodes CDR1 KGHSY and CDR2 FQNENV. Written as DNA, the CDR3 is TGTGCCAGCAGCCAATCCCCTAGCGGGGGGTACGAGCAGTACTTC. This codes for CASSQSPSGGYEQYF.

The chain employs TRBV19 and TRBJ1-4, with D hard to call. The CDR3 covers 15 residues. Trimming removed 6 bases at V and 0 bases at J, with 11 bases between. Germline V gives CDR1 LNHDA, CDR2 SQIVND (reference sequence). CDR3 coding DNA: TGTGCCAGTAGCTCGGGAGGTGCAACTAATGAAAAACTGTTTTTT. Protein: CASSSGGATNEKLFF. Combining the CDR3 with reference TRBV19 and TRBJ1-4 gives the whole variable domain DGGITQSPKYLFRKEGQNVTLSCEQNLNHDAMYWYRQDPGQGLRLIYYSQIVNDFQKGDIAEGYSVSREKKESFPLTVTSAQKNPTAFYLCASSSGGATNEKLFFGSGTQLSVL.

Worth noting for this clone: The same CDR3 can be traced to other DNA sequences in this sample. The gene calls are TRBV19 and TRBJ1-2; a weak D match, TRBD1 (5 bases). Trimming took off 4 bases at V and 5 bases at J, with 14 bases between the two ends. Germline CDR1 reads LNHDA; CDR2 reads SQIVND (reference sequence). CDR3 size: 14 residues. As DNA, the CDR3 is TGTGCCAGTAGTACCACCCAGGGCGTTTATGGCTACACCTTC. Translating it yields CASSTTQGVYGYTF.

The chain employs TRBV5-1 and TRBJ1-3; no clear D. The CDR3 is 17 residues long. From germline, CDR1 is SGHRS and CDR2 YFSETQ. Between the trimmed V and J ends, which lost 1 base and 0 bases, there was a span of 14 bases. CDR3 amino acids: CASSLRGIVSSGNTIYF. CDR3 sequence (DNA): TGCGCCAGCAGCTTGCGAGGGATCGTCAGCTCTGGAAACACCATATATTTT. The full variable domain, completed using reference TRBV5-1 and TRBJ1-3, is KAGVTQTPRYLIKTRGQQVTLSCSPISGHRSVSWYQQTPGQGLQFLFEYFSETQRNKGNFPGRFSGRQFSNSRSEMNVSTLELGDSALYLCASSLRGIVSSGNTIYFGEGSWLTVV.

Only one count was recorded for this clone. The J gene is TRBJ2-1, the V gene TRBV5-1, with TRBD2 identical over 12 bases. CDR1 is SGHRS, CDR2 YFSETQ, per germline. With V trimmed by 2 bases and J by 7 bases, 7 bases remained unmatched. This CDR3 region has 16 residues. DNA for the CDR3: TGCGCCAGCAGCTTTGACGGACTAGCGGGATCGAATGAGCAGTTCTTC. Protein product: CASSFDGLAGSNEQFF.

The chain joins TRBV2 to TRBJ1-2, with 7 bases identical to TRBD1. This CDR3 is 16 amino acids long. The germline V gene has CDR1 SNHLY and CDR2 FYNNEI. Unmatched junction bases numbered 17, after V lost 6 bases and J lost 7 bases. The CDR3: CASSRGQTLLDSGYTF. DNA for the CDR3: TGTGCCAGCAGCCGGGGACAGACCCTCCTCGATAGTGGCTACACCTTC.